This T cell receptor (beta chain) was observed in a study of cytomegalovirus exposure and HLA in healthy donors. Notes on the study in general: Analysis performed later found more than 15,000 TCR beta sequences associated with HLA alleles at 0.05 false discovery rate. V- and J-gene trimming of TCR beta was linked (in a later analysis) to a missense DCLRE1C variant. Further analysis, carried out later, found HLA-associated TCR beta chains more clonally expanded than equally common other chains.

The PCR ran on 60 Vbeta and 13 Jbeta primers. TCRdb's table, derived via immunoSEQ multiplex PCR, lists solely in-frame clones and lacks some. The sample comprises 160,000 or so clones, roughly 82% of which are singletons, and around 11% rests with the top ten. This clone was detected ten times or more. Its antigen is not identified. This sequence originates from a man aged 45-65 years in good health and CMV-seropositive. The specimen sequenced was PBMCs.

Here the CDR3 DNA reads TGCGCCAGCAGCCAAGATCCGGGGGGATCTAGCACAGATACGCAGTATTTT. It specifies CASSQDPGGSSTDTQYF. This chain joins TRBV4-3 and TRBJ2-3, with TRBD2 matching 7 bases. Germline V gene sequence: CDR1 LGHNA, CDR2 YSLEER. This CDR3 comprises 17 residues. V lost 0 bases to trimming and J lost 0 bases; unmatched junction nucleotides: 6.